The present TCR beta chain was sequenced within a study of blood T cell repertoires in COVID-19. The CDR3 runs to 13 residues. V lost 10 bases, J lost 2 bases, and 7 bases stayed unmatched. Germline values: CDR1 LNHDA, CDR2 SQIVND (reference sequence). In the original analysis: The assay estimated nucleated cells by amplifying reference gene primers. TCRdb keeps only in-frame clones here, not all; method: immunoSEQ multiplex PCR. The D gene and trimming were derived from the DNA, and the V and J assignments and clone size from that table. The sample contains about 43,000 clones, roughly 87% of which appear only once.

The sequenced sample was peripheral blood. This chain joins TRBV19 and TRBJ1-1; 7 bases agree with TRBD1. This receptor was obtained from a woman of 80 years or more with active COVID-19. The CDR3 DNA reads TGTGCCACCCAGGACAGGAGTAACACTGAAGCTTTCTTT. It translates to CATQDRSNTEAFF.